This TCR beta chain was observed in a study of PD-1 blockade in classical Hodgkin lymphoma. Germline V lookup: CDR1 MGHRA, CDR2 YSYEKL. This CDR3 has 13 residues. The V end was cut by 1 base, the J end by 7 bases, with 11 bases between. Findings of the study overall: With CD4+ cells, TCR diversity rose significantly by C4D1, but not with CD8+ cells. Prior therapy or disease activity may underlie the repertoire differences, whose causes remain undefined. Before treatment, TCR diversity in newly diagnosed patients was reportedly lower than in healthy donors.

Documented time point: cycle 4 day 1 (C4D1), after 5 to 7 weeks of nivolumab. Each patient relapsed following autologous stem cell transplantation, and prior brentuximab vedotin exposure differed. Assay: immunoSEQ multiplex PCR; the TCRdb copy retains only in-frame clones and omits some. The repertoire has about 41,000 clones, about two thirds of them found once; the top ten carry around 2.4%. Note on this clone: Antigen unknown.

V gene TRBV4-1 combines with J gene TRBJ2-7; D may correspond to TRBD1 or TRBD2 (5 bases each). This material consisted of peripheral blood mononuclear cells (PBMCs), taken before the fourth cycle of nivolumab. This clonotype was sampled from a human donor with classical Hodgkin lymphoma. The CDR3 reads CASSQVSAGEQYF. The CDR3 DNA reads as TGCGCCAGCAGCCAAGTTAGCGCAGGGGAGCAGTACTTC.